This T cell receptor beta chain was recorded in a study of resident and recirculating memory T cells in vitiligo. Study-wide results and limits: Vitiligo lesions lacked a unique dominant clone, and clonality varied.

The V gene lost 0 bases and the J gene lost 0 bases, with 9 bases spanning the gap. Germline loops: CDR1 LGHNA, CDR2 YNFKEQ. CDR3 length equals 16 residues. Generated by immunoSEQ multiplex PCR, the TCRdb table keeps only in-frame clones and is missing some. Here the sample spans 75,000 to 95,000 clones, about 90% being singletons. Concerning this clone itself: Its cognate antigen is unknown.

This chain joins TRBV4-2 and TRBJ1-3; D ambiguous. Sequenced material: blood. The receptor's source is a male donor with vitiligo. CDR3 amino acids: CASSQDAASSGNTIYF. DNA of the CDR3: TGTGCCAGCAGCCAAGATGCGGCGAGCTCTGGAAACACCATATATTTT.